The 5 T cell receptor beta chains below were found in one sample sequenced in a study of post-analysis software for immune sequencing data. No antigen has been assigned to these receptors. Prepared TCR beta cDNA libraries contained unique molecular identifiers. One entry per CDR3 protein results from TCRdb running MiXCR on the PCR reads. The table has fewer than 900,000 distinct CDR3 sequences, more than 45% seen once. Study-wide results and limits: Patients carried a few TRBV segments more frequently than controls did, and TRBV5-6, TRBV5-1 and TRBV20-1 were among them.

Sequencing used blood. These receptors came from a girl between 5 and 17 years old with multiple sclerosis.

V gene TRBV11-3 combines with J gene TRBJ2-1, with 10 positions matching TRBD1. Germline V gene sequence: CDR1 SGHNT, CDR2 YENEEA. The trim removed 5 bases at V and 2 bases at J, leaving 6 bases unmatched. This CDR3 spans 16 amino acids. The CDR3 DNA reads as TGTGCCAGCAGCCCAAGACAGGGGGCGGCCTACAATGAGCAGTTCTTC. Translating it yields CASSPRQGAAYNEQFF.

This clonotype was seen a handful of times. V is TRBV6-6 and J is TRBJ2-3; no firm D call. The germline V and J ends were trimmed by 7 bases and 3 bases, with 20 bases remaining between them. Germline-derived CDR1 and CDR2 are MNHNY and SVGAGI (reference sequence). This CDR3 spans 16 amino acids. This CDR3 reads CASTPSGRFQTDTQYF. In nucleotides, the CDR3 is TGTGCCAGCACCCCTTCGGGTAGATTCCAAACAGATACGCAGTATTTT.

This clonotype was seen more than once but under ten times. CDR3 sequence (DNA): TGCAGCGTTGGGAGCGGGATAGGTTCCTACGAGCAGTACTTC. Amino acids: CSVGSGIGSYEQYF. This rearrangement joins TRBV29-1 to TRBJ2-5; TRBD2 aligns across 7 bases. The J call is in doubt because the DNA end fits TRBJ2-7 better. From germline, CDR1 is SQVTM and CDR2 ANQGSEA. The CDR3 covers 14 residues.

The chain couples TRBV5-1 to TRBJ2-1; 8 bases map to TRBD2. The CDR3 length is 14 residues. In germline, CDR1 is SGHRS, CDR2 YFSETQ. Germline trimming cut 4 bases from V and 5 bases from J; bases unmatched to any gene: 5. The CDR3 DNA reads TGCGCCAGCAGCGGACTAGCCCTCGACAATGAGCAGTTCTTC. It is translated as CASSGLALDNEQFF. The full variable domain, in which reference TRBV5-1 and TRBJ2-1 provide the parts outside the CDR3, is KAGVTQTPRYLIKTRGQQVTLSCSPISGHRSVSWYQQTPGQGLQFLFEYFSETQRNKGNFPGRFSGRQFSNSRSEMNVSTLELGDSALYLCASSGLALDNEQFFGPGTRLTVL.

The chain uses TRBV9 and TRBJ1-1; D is perhaps TRBD1 (5 bases). V lost 4 bases and J 0 bases, leaving 16 bases between the germline ends. Germline loops: CDR1 SGDLS, CDR2 YYNGEE. This CDR3 comprises 16 residues. The CDR3 reads CASSPGGTVMNTEAFF. CDR3 nucleotides: TGTGCCAGCAGCCCCGGAGGGACCGTAATGAACACTGAAGCTTTCTTT. The full variable domain, rest sourced from reference TRBV9 and TRBJ1-1, is DSGVTQTPKHLITATGQRVTLRCSPRSGDLSVYWYQQSLDQGLQFLIQYYNGEERAKGNILERFSAQQFPDLHSELNLSSLELGDSALYFCASSPGGTVMNTEAFFGQGTRLTVV.